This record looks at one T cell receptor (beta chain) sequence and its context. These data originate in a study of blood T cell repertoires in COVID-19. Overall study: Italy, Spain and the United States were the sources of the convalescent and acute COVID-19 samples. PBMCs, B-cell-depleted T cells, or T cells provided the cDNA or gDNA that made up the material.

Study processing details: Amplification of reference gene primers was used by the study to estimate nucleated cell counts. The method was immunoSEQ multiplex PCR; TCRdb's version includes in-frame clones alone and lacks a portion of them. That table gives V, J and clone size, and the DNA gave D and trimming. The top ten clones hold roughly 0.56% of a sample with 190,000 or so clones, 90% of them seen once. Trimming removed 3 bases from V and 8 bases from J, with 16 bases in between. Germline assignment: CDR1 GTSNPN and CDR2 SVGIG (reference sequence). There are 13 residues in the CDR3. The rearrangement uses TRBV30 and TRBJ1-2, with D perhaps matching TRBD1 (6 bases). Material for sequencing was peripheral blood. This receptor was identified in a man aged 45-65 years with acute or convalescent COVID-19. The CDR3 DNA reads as TGTGCCTGGAGAGCCCCCGGGACAAGGGGCTACACCTTC. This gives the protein CAWRAPGTRGYTF.